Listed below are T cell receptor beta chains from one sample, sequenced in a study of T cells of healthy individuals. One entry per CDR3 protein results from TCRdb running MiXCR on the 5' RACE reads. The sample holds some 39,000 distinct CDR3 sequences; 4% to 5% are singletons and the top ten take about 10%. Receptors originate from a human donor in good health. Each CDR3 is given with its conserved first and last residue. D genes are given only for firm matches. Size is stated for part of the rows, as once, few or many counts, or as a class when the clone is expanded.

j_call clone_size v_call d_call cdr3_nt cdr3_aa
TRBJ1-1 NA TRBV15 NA TGTGCCACCAGCAGAGGAGATAGAGAAGAAGCTTTCTTT CATSRGDREEAFF
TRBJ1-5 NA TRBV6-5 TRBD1 TGTGCCAGCAGTAACTCTACCGACAGGGTCAATCAGCCCCAGCATTTT CASSNSTDRVNQPQHF
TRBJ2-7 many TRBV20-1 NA TGCAGTGCTAGATCATCCGGGCGCGGGTACGAGCAGTACTTC CSARSSGRGYEQYF
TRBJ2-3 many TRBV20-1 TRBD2 TGCAGTGGCCGTCCCGCGGGACTAGCGGGGTCCCCAGATACGCAGTATTTT CSGRPAGLAGSPDTQYF
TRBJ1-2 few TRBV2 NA TGTGCCAGCAGTGACGGACAGCCCTATGGCTACACCTTC CASSDGQPYGYTF
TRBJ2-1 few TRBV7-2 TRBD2 TGTGCCAGCAGCTCCGATAGCGGGTCCTACAATGAGCAGTTCTTC CASSSDSGSYNEQFF
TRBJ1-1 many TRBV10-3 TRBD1 TGTGCCATCAGTCTCGGGACAGGGGGAAACACTGAAGCTTTCTTT CAISLGTGGNTEAFF
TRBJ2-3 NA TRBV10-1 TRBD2 TGCGCCAGCAGTGATAAGGGACTAGCGGGGGCCCCCGGAGATACGCAGTATTTT CASSDKGLAGAPGDTQYF
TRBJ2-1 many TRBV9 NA TGTGCCAGCAGCGTAGGAGGGAGCTACAATGAGCAGTTCTTC CASSVGGSYNEQFF
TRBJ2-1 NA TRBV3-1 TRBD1 TGTGCCAGCAGCCCAACGACAGGGCCCCGGATTGGTGAGCAGTTCTTC CASSPTTGPRIGEQFF
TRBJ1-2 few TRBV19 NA TGTGCCAGTAGTACCCCCCGACAGACCAACTATGGCTACACCTTC CASSTPRQTNYGYTF
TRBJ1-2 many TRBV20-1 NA TGCAGTGCTAGATCAGGGGAGAACTATGGCTACACCTTC CSARSGENYGYTF
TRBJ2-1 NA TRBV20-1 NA TGCAGTGCCAGAACGCCCCTTGAGCAGTTCTTC CSARTPLEQFF
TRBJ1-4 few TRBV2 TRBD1 TGTGCCAGCGGGCAGGACAGGGGAGGCGAAAAACTGTTTTTT CASGQDRGGEKLFF
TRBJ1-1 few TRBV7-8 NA TGTGCCAGCAGCCCGGGCGGACGGATGAACACTGAAGCTTTCTTT CASSPGGRMNTEAFF
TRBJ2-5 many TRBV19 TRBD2 TGTGCCAGTAGTAACACGGGACTAGCCTCAGAGACCCAGTACTTC CASSNTGLASETQYF
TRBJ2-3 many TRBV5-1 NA TGCGCCAGCAGCCCATTTACTAGCACAGATACGCAGTATTTT CASSPFTSTDTQYF
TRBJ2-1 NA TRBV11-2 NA TGTGCCAGCAGCTTATTCAGGGCCCGCCCCTCCTACAATGAGCAGTTCTTC CASSLFRARPSYNEQFF
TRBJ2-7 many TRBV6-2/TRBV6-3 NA TGTGCCAGCAGTTGCCCTACATGTTACGAGCAGTACTTC CASSCPTCYEQYF
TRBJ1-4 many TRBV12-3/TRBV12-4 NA TGTGCCAGCAGTTTGTTTCCGGGGCTACTGTTTTTT CASSLFPGLLFF
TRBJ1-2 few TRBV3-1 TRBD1 TGTGCCAGCAGCCAAGATTGGACAGGGGATGGCTACACCTTC CASSQDWTGDGYTF
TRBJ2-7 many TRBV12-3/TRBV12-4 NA TGTGCCAGCAGTTTAGCGTTAGGGGAGCAGTACTTC CASSLALGEQYF
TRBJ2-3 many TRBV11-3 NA TGTGCCAGCAGCTCGTATGTCGATACGCAGTATTTT CASSSYVDTQYF
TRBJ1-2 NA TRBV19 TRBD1 TGTGCCAGTAGCCCGGGACAGGGGGCGACTAACTATGGCTACACCTTC CASSPGQGATNYGYTF
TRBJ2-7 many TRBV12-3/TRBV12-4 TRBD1 TGTGCCAGCAGCCGGGACAGGGATGGCGAGCAGTACTTC CASSRDRDGEQYF
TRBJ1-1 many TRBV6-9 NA TGTGCCAGCACAGTGAACACTGAAGCTTTCTTT CASTVNTEAFF
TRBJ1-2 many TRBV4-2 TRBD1 TGTGCCAGCAGCCAAGTCGGGACAGGAGCTAACTATGGCTACACCTTC CASSQVGTGANYGYTF
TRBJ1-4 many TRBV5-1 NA TGCGCCAGCAGCTTTACAGGGCCTGGAGCTAATGAAAAACTGTTTTTT CASSFTGPGANEKLFF
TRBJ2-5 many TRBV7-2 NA TGTGCCAGCAGCCGCGGGGTCAGCGAGACCCAGTACTTC CASSRGVSETQYF
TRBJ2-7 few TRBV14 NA TGTGCCAGCAGCCCCGGGCCCCCTCCTACGAAACAGTACTTC CASSPGPPPTKQYF
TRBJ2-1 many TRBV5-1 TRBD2 TGCGCCAGCAGCTTGGCCGTAGCGGGGGGCTACAATGAGCAGTTCTTC CASSLAVAGGYNEQFF
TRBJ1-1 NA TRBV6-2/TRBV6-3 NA TGTGCCAGCAGTTCCCCGGGGGAGGTCAACACTGAAGCTTTCTTT CASSSPGEVNTEAFF
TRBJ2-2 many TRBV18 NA TGTGCCAGCTCACCGTTGCGGGGAAGGAACACCGGGGAGCTGTTTTTT CASSPLRGRNTGELFF
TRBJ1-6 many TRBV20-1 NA TGCAGTGCCCCGGTGGGGCAGAATCGCATCTCACCCCTCCACTTT CSAPVGQNRISPLHF
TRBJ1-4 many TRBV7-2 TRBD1 TGTGCCAGCAGCCGAGACAGGGCTAATGAAAAACTGTTTTTT CASSRDRANEKLFF
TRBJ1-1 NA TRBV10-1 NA TGCGCCAGCAGTGTGGAACAGAACACTGAAGCTTTCTTT CASSVEQNTEAFF
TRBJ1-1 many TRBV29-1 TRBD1 TGCAGCGGCGGGGACAGCATGAACACTGAAGCTTTCTTT CSGGDSMNTEAFF
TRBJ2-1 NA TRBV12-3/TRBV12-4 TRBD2 TGTGCCAGCAGAATACTAGCGATCGGTGAGCAGTTCTTC CASRILAIGEQFF
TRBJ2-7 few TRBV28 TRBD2 TGTGCCAGCAGCCAGACTAGCGGGGGCTCCTACGAGCAGTACTTC CASSQTSGGSYEQYF
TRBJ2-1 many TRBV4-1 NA TGCGCCAGCAGCCAAGATAGGGGGTATGAGCAGTTCTTC CASSQDRGYEQFF
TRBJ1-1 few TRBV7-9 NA TGTGCCAGCAGCTCCTCGGGGCGGGCCTCTGGGGCTTTCTTT CASSSSGRASGAFF
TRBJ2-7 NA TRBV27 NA TGTGCCAGCAGTTTGGGGGGGGGGCCTAACGAGCAGTACTTC CASSLGGGPNEQYF
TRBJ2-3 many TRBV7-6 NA TGTGCCAGCAGCTTATCCAGGATCCCTAGCACAGATACGCAGTATTTT CASSLSRIPSTDTQYF
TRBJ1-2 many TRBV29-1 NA TGCAGCGTTGACTGGAACTATGGCTACACCTTC CSVDWNYGYTF
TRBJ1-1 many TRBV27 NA TGTGCCAGCAGTCTAAACTCGGAGAACACTGAAGCTTTCTTT CASSLNSENTEAFF
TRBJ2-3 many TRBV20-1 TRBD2 TGCAGCGCCCGCCTAGCGGGAAACACAGATACGCAGTATTTT CSARLAGNTDTQYF